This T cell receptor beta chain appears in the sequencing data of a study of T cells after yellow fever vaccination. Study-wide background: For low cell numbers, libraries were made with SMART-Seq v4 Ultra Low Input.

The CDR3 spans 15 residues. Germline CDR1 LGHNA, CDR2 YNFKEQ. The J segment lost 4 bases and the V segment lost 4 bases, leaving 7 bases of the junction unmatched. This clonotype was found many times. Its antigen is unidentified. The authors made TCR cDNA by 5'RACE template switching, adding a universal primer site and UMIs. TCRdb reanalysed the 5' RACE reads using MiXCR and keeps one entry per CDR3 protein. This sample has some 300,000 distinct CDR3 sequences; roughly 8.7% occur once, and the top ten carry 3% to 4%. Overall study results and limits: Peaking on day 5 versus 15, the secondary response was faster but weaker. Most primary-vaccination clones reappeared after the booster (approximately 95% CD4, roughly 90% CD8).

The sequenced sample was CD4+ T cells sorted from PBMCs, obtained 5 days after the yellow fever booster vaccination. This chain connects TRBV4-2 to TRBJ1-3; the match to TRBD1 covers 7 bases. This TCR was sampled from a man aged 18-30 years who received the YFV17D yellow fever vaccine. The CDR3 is CASSPTGVEGNTIYF. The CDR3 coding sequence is TGTGCCAGCAGCCCCACAGGGGTGGAAGGAAACACCATATATTTT.